The 24 T cell receptor beta chains reported below all come from one sample, sequenced in a study of T-cell memory formation after mild COVID-19. TCRdb redid the calling of the 5' RACE reads with MiXCR, one entry per CDR3 protein. This table has more than 35,000 distinct CDR3 sequences, roughly 9% appearing once. Input material: PBMCs or a T cell subset sorted from them (not recorded which). The receptors here all came from an adult woman who had mild COVID-19 (a few samples of this study predate the infection). Cell type and time point are not known.

This clonotype was seen a few times. The CDR3 DNA follows: TGTGCCAGCAGTTTCGGGAAGAGCTCCTACAATGAGCAGTTCTTC. Translated: CASSFGKSSYNEQFF. V and J are TRBV12-3 or TRBV12-4 and TRBJ2-1; a possible D gene is TRBD2 (5 bases). V gave up 3 bases and J gave up 0 bases, with 9 bases separating them. The CDR3 covers 15 residues.

This clonotype appeared many times. The chain employs TRBV7-3 and TRBJ2-2; TRBD1 aligns across 7 bases. Trimming cost V 4 bases and J 7 bases; bases outside gene matches: 15. Germline lookup yields CDR1 SGHTA and CDR2 FQGTGA. The CDR3 spans 17 residues. CDR3 in amino acids: CASSSPPGQMLGGELFF. The CDR3 region has the DNA TGTGCCAGCAGCTCACCCCCGGGACAGATGCTTGGCGGGGAGCTGTTTTTT.

In its sample, this clonotype was seen a few times. J is TRBJ2-1 and V is TRBV19; perhaps TRBD2 as D (7 bases). Trimming shortened V by 5 bases and J by 7 bases, and 21 bases separated the two germline ends. The germline CDR1 and CDR2 sequences are LNHDA and SQIVND (reference sequence). The CDR3 is 16 residues long. This CDR3 reads CASSPEGGRGLNEQFF. In nucleotides, the CDR3 is TGTGCCAGTAGTCCGGAAGGAGGGAGGGGGTTAAATGAGCAGTTCTTC. The variable domain in full, with the rest retrieved from reference TRBV19 and TRBJ2-1, is DGGITQSPKYLFRKEGQNVTLSCEQNLNHDAMYWYRQDPGQGLRLIYYSQIVNDFQKGDIAEGYSVSREKKESFPLTVTSAQKNPTAFYLCASSPEGGRGLNEQFFGPGTRLTVL.

The sample holds many counts of this clonotype. The chain links TRBV11-2 to TRBJ2-1; the D gene could be TRBD1 or TRBD2 (5 bases each). Germline CDR1 is SGHAT and CDR2 is FQNNGV. This CDR3 is 16 amino acids long. V lost 1 base and J lost 6, with 16 bases in between. As DNA, the CDR3 is TGTGCCAGCAGCTTAGTAGGGCAGGGAAGCGGCAATGAGCAGTTCTTC. Protein product: CASSLVGQGSGNEQFF.

This clonotype has a count of ten or more. This chain connects TRBV24-1 to TRBJ2-1, with D perhaps matching TRBD2 (7 bases). Germline-derived CDR1 and CDR2 are KGHDR and SFDVKD. The CDR3 length is 13 residues. Trimming removed 9 bases from V and 7 bases from J, with 15 bases in between. The CDR3 loop reads CATRRGAGNEQFF. As DNA, the CDR3 is TGTGCCACCCGTCGGGGGGCGGGAAATGAGCAGTTCTTC.

This clonotype was counted a few times. The rearrangement uses TRBV9 and TRBJ2-7; 9 bases line up with TRBD1. The germline V gene has CDR1 SGDLS and CDR2 YYNGEE. V dropped 4 bases and J dropped 6; count of bases not matched to a gene: 8. This CDR3 region has 14 residues. The CDR3 nucleotides read TGTGCCAGCAGCAGTATGACAGGGGGTGGCGAGCAGTACTTC. This sequence encodes CASSSMTGGGEQYF.

This clonotype occurred a few times. The chain has TRBV5-4 and TRBJ2-7, with 9 bases aligning to TRBD1. This CDR3 region has 15 residues. V shed 1 base, J shed 0 bases, and the junction held 2 bases outside the gene matches. Germline loops: CDR1 SGHNT, CDR2 YYREEE (reference sequence). CDR3 nucleotide sequence: TGTGCCAGCAGCTTGAGGACAGGGGCCTCCTACGAGCAGTACTTC. It codes for CASSLRTGASYEQYF.

The chain combines TRBV4-2 with TRBJ1-2; no clear D gene. Germline V gene lookup returns CDR1 LGHNA and CDR2 YNFKEQ. V lost 0 bases and J lost 5, with 16 bases in between. The CDR3 has 16 amino acids. The CDR3 here is CASSQDDGERLYGYTF. The DNA for the CDR3 is TGTGCCAGCAGCCAAGATGACGGGGAGCGTTTATATGGCTACACCTTC.

This chain uses TRBV4-1 with TRBJ2-1; no clear D gene. Trimming stripped 3 bases from V and 1 base from J, with 7 bases between. The CDR3 runs to 14 residues. Per the germline V gene, CDR1 is MGHRA and CDR2 is YSYEKL. CDR3 protein: CASSQPYSYNEQFF. CDR3 nucleotides: TGCGCCAGCAGCCAGCCGTATTCCTACAATGAGCAGTTCTTC.

The DNA for the CDR3 is TGTGCCAGCAGCGTCGCCGGGACAGGGTTCAATCAGCCCCAGCATTTT. Protein product: CASSVAGTGFNQPQHF. V and J are TRBV5-6 and TRBJ1-5, with 9 bases matching TRBD1. V shed 4 bases and J 3 bases; nucleotides not matched to a gene: 8. The CDR3 totals 16 residues. Germline loops: CDR1 SGHDT, CDR2 YYEEEE.

This sequence joins TRBV18 and TRBJ1-2; no firm D call. The V gene's germline CDR1 is KGHSH and CDR2 LQKENI. V was shortened by 3 bases and J by 3 bases, with 8 bases between the two germline ends. The CDR3 length is 13 residues. The CDR3 region has the DNA TGTGCCAGCTCACCCGTTCGGGACTATGGCTACACCTTC. It specifies CASSPVRDYGYTF.

This clonotype came up many times. The chain has TRBV5-1 and TRBJ2-3; D may be TRBD2 (6 bases). Trimming removed 4 bases at V and 3 bases at J, with 12 bases between. Germline loops: CDR1 SGHRS, CDR2 YFSETQ. CDR3 size: 14 residues. The CDR3 is CASSGGVVTDTQYF. The DNA for the CDR3 is TGCGCCAGCAGCGGAGGGGTTGTAACAGATACGCAGTATTTT. Supplemented by reference TRBV5-1 and TRBJ2-3, the full variable domain reads KAGVTQTPRYLIKTRGQQVTLSCSPISGHRSVSWYQQTPGQGLQFLFEYFSETQRNKGNFPGRFSGRQFSNSRSEMNVSTLELGDSALYLCASSGGVVTDTQYFGPGTRLTVL.

This clonotype was detected only a few times. Here the CDR3 reads CASSLRGPSSYEQYF. CDR3 coding DNA: TGCGCCAGCAGCTTGCGAGGACCCAGCTCCTACGAGCAGTACTTC. The J gene is TRBJ2-7, the V gene TRBV5-1; D call uncertain. The CDR3 has 15 amino acids. V gave up 1 base and J gave up 0 bases, with 11 bases separating them. CDR1 is SGHRS and CDR2 is YFSETQ in the germline V gene.

A few counts support this clonotype. V is TRBV12-3 or TRBV12-4 and J is TRBJ2-1; 9 bases agree with TRBD2. The CDR3 has 20 amino acids. V shed 1 base and J 4 bases; nucleotides not matched to a gene: 17. CDR3 nucleotides: TGTGCCAGCAGTTTAGTAATTAGGGGGCTAGCGGGGACCTCGTACAATGAGCAGTTCTTC. This translates into CASSLVIRGLAGTSYNEQFF.

This clonotype was observed many times. This chain connects TRBV20-1 to TRBJ1-4; 7 nucleotides match TRBD1. The CDR3 spans 14 residues. The germline V gene encodes CDR1 DFQATT and CDR2 SNEGSKA (reference sequence). V trimming: 6 bases; J trimming: 7 bases; junction bases outside the gene matches: 11. CDR3 region: CSAIPGGSGEKLFF. CDR3 coding DNA: TGCAGTGCGATCCCAGGGGGGTCAGGTGAAAAACTGTTTTTT.

Sample share makes this clonotype medium-sized. The V call is TRBV7-2, the J call TRBJ2-3; D not resolved. The ends were cut back, 3 bases at V and 0 bases at J, with 7 bases in the middle. Germline CDR1 is SGHTA and CDR2 is FQGNSA. The CDR3 covers 14 residues. The CDR3 DNA sequence: TGTGCCAGCAGCTTTTGGGGTAGCACAGATACGCAGTATTTT. As protein: CASSFWGSTDTQYF.

V usage is TRBV10-3 and J usage is TRBJ1-6; D is ambiguous. Germline CDR1 ENHRY, CDR2 SYGVKD. The CDR3 loop spans 16 amino acids. The V end lost 4 bases, the J end lost 1 base, and 11 bases lay between the germline ends. The CDR3 nucleotides are TGTGCCATCAGTGTAACGGAGGGATCCTATAATTCACCCCTCCACTTT. Its translation is CAISVTEGSYNSPLHF.

The V call is TRBV19, the J call TRBJ2-1, with 8 bases aligning to TRBD2. The V segment lost 5 bases and the J segment 2 bases; nucleotides outside the gene matches: 8. From germline, CDR1 is LNHDA and CDR2 SQIVND (reference sequence). This CDR3 region has 16 residues. In DNA, the CDR3 is TGTGCCAGTAGTTCCACCGGGGGGGCAGCCTACAATGAGCAGTTCTTC. As protein: CASSSTGGAAYNEQFF.

This clonotype came up many times. The chain carries TRBV30 and TRBJ2-7; tentatively, D is TRBD1 (5 bases). This CDR3 contains 13 residues. The germline V gene encodes CDR1 GTSNPN and CDR2 SVGIG (reference sequence). The germline V and J ends were trimmed by 2 bases and 4 bases, with 12 bases remaining between them. The CDR3, as DNA: TGTGCCTGGAGTAGGGGCGACTTATACGAGCAGTACTTC. Its translation: CAWSRGDLYEQYF. Looking up the rest from reference TRBV30 and TRBJ2-7 gives the full variable domain: SQTIHQWPATLVQPVGSPLSLECTVEGTSNPNLYWYRQAAGRGLQLLFYSVGIGQISSEVPQNLSASRPQDRQFILSSKKLLLSDSGFYLCAWSRGDLYEQYFGPGTRLTVT.

This clonotype was counted only a few times. The J gene is TRBJ1-2, the V gene TRBV12-3 or TRBV12-4; unclear D gene. V lost 3 bases, J lost 4 bases, and 6 bases lay in between. This CDR3 has 12 amino acids. As DNA, the CDR3 is TGTGCCAGCAGTTTGGCTGCCTATGGCTACACCTTC. Its translation: CASSLAAYGYTF.

This clonotype was picked up many times. This chain connects TRBV29-1 to TRBJ2-2, with D possibly matching TRBD1 (6 bases). The CDR3 has 12 amino acids. Germline CDR1 is SQVTM and CDR2 is ANQGSEA. Trimming took 7 bases from V and 7 from J, leaving 13 bases between them. The chain's CDR3 is CSGRQAGGELFF. The CDR3 coding sequence is TGCAGCGGTCGACAGGCCGGCGGGGAGCTGTTTTTT.

In this sample, this clonotype is medium-sized. This rearrangement joins TRBV20-1 to TRBJ2-3, with D perhaps given as TRBD1 or TRBD2 (5 bases each). Looked up from germline, CDR1 is DFQATT and CDR2 is SNEGSKA (reference sequence). V was trimmed by 5 bases and J by 2 bases, leaving 11 bases between them. The CDR3 runs 13 residues. In DNA form, the CDR3 reads TGCAGTGCTCGGGACGGATACACAGATACGCAGTATTTT. Translated, it gives CSARDGYTDTQYF.

This clonotype has only a few counts. The rearrangement uses TRBV3-1 and TRBJ2-5, with D possibly being TRBD2 (7 bases). Germline assignment: CDR1 LGHDT and CDR2 YNNKEL (reference sequence). The V end was cut by 1 base, the J end by 8 bases, with 23 bases between. The CDR3 runs 17 residues. The CDR3 loop is CASSQGLRRGGRGTQYF. In nucleotides, the CDR3 is TGTGCCAGCAGCCAAGGATTGAGGAGGGGGGGCCGTGGAACCCAGTACTTC.

The chain has TRBV30 and TRBJ2-7; D may correspond to TRBD1 or TRBD2 (6 bases each). The CDR3 loop spans 11 amino acids. CDR1 is GTSNPN and CDR2 is SVGIG in the germline V gene (reference sequence). Trimming removed 8 bases from V and 7 bases from J, with 15 bases in between. For the CDR3, the DNA is TGTGCCGGGGGGCCTTCGGGTGAGCAGTACTTC. This gives the protein CAGGPSGEQYF.